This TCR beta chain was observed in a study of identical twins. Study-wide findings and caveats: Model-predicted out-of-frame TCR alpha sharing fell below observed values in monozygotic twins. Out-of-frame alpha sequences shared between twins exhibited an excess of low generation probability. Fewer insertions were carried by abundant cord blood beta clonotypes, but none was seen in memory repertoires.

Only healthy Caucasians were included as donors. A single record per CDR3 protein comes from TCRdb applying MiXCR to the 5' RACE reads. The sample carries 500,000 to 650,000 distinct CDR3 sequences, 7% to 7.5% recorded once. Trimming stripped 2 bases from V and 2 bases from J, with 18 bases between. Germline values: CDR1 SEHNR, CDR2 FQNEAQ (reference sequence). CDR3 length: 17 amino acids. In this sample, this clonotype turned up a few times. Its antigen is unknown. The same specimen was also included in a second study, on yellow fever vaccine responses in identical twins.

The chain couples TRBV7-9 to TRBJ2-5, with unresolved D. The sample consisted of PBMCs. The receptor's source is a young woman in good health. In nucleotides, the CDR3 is TGTGCCAGCAGCTTAAACTGGCCCAGAGCGAGACAAGAGACCCAGTACTTC. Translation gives CASSLNWPRARQETQYF.